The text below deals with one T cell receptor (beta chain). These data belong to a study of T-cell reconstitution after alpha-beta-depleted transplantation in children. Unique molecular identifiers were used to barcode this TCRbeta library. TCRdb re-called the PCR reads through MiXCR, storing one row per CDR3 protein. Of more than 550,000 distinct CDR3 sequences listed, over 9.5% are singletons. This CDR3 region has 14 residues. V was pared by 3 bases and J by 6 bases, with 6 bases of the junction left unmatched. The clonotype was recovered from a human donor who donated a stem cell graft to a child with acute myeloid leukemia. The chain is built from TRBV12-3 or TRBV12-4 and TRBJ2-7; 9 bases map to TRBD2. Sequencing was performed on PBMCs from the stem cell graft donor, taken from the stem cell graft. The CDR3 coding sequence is TGTGCCAGCAGTTTTTTAGCGGGAGCCAGCGAGCAGTACTTC. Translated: CASSFLAGASEQYF.